A selection of T cell receptor beta chains follows, all from one sample in a study of blood T cell repertoires in COVID-19. Profiled with immunoSEQ multiplex PCR; TCRdb holds only in-frame clones, not every one. The sample contains about 260,000 clones, less than 90% of which appear only once. The sequencing sample was made of peripheral blood. All receptors derive from a man aged 60 to 75 who had recovered from COVID-19. Both conserved end residues are part of each CDR3. A D gene is named only where the DNA matches it firmly. Some rows mark clone size as missing; the rest say once, few, many or name a class of expanded clone.

clone_size,d_call,v_call,j_call,cdr3_nt,cdr3_aa
-,TRBD2,TRBV19,TRBJ2-5,TGTGCCAGTAGTGCCACGGCGGGGGGCCTAAAGACCCAGTACTTC,CASSATAGGLKTQYF
once,-,TRBV9,TRBJ2-2,TGTGCCAGCAGCGCTCGACAGGGAGGTACCGGGGAGCTGTTTTTT,CASSARQGGTGELFF
-,TRBD2,TRBV25-1,TRBJ2-5,TGTGCCAGCAGTGGGAATAGCGGGAGAGAGACCCAGTACTTC,CASSGNSGRETQYF
-,-,TRBV5-1,TRBJ1-2,TGCGCCAGCAGCCAGGACGGGCAGGGCTTTTTCGGCTACACCTTC,CASSQDGQGFFGYTF
-,-,TRBV15,TRBJ1-5,TGTGCCACCAGCAGAGGGCAAAGCAATCAGCCCCAGCATTTT,CATSRGQSNQPQHF
-,-,TRBV28,TRBJ2-1,TGTGCCAGCAGTCCTGTGGCGGGAAGCTCCTACAATGAGCAGTTCTTC,CASSPVAGSSYNEQFF
-,-,TRBV11-2,TRBJ1-4,TGTGCCAGCAACGAACGGGTGGAGCGTAGATATGAAAAACTGTTTTTT,CASNERVERRYEKLFF
-,TRBD1,TRBV6-5,TRBJ1-2,TGTGCCAGCAGTCGGGACAGGGTGAACTATGGCTACACCTTC,CASSRDRVNYGYTF
few,TRBD1,TRBV24-1,TRBJ2-1,TGTGCCACCAGTGATTGGGGACAGGGCTCCTACAATGAGCAGTTCTTC,CATSDWGQGSYNEQFF
-,-,TRBV6-5,TRBJ2-7,TGTGCCAGCAGTAACAGGGTGGCCTACGAGCAGTACTTC,CASSNRVAYEQYF